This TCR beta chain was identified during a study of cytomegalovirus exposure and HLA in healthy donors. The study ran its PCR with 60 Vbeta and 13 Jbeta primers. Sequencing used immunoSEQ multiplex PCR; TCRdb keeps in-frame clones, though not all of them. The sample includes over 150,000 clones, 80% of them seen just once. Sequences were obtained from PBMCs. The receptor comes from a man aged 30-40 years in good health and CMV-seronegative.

CDR3 sequence (DNA): TGTGCCAGCAGTTTTGGCAGGACTGAAGCTTTCTTT. Translation: CASSFGRTEAFF. The rearrangement links TRBV6-5 to TRBJ1-1; D is unresolved. This CDR3 is built from 12 residues. Germline CDR1 MNHEY, CDR2 SVGAGI. V lost 4 bases and J 5 bases, leaving 8 bases between the germline ends.